This T cell receptor beta chain was recorded in a study of CD4 T cells in relation to SARS-CoV-2 and coronaviruses. A note on this clone: Antigen unknown.

Produced via immunoSEQ multiplex PCR; TCRdb's table is partial and in-frame only. The sample includes fewer than 15,000 clones, approximately 78% of them seen just once. Unexposed donor CD4+ T cells date from about 2011-2019, before the COVID-19 pandemic. CD4+ T cells were isolated from the cells after roughly 11 days of culture. There are 14 residues in the CDR3. The V gene lost 5 bases and the J gene lost 1 base, with 12 bases spanning the gap. The germline V gene has CDR1 LNHDA and CDR2 SQIVND (reference sequence). The specimen was CD4+ T cells from PBMCs, cultured in vitro. This rearrangement joins TRBV19 to TRBJ2-7; a possible D gene is TRBD1 (6 bases). The clonotype was recovered from a human donor in good health. The DNA of the CDR3 is TGTGCCAGTAGTCCAAGGACAGCTTCCTACGAGCAGTACTTC. It encodes CASSPRTASYEQYF.